This T cell receptor beta chain derives from a study of chemoradiotherapy in HPV16-positive cancers. The CDR3 has 14 residues. With V trimmed by 3 bases and J by 0 bases, 2 bases remained unmatched. Germline V gene data show CDR1 as SGHRS and CDR2 as YFSETQ. TCRdb's table, derived via immunoSEQ multiplex PCR, lists solely in-frame clones and lacks some. The sample lists 15,000 to 20,000 clones, 84% occurring once. The specimen was blood, collected from a patient who underwent chemoradiotherapy. This TCR was sampled from a human donor with HPV-associated anogenital cancer. The chain links TRBV5-1 to TRBJ2-7; 8 nucleotides match TRBD1. The CDR3 loop reads CASSSQGDSYEQYF. CDR3 DNA sequence: TGCGCCAGCAGCTCACAGGGGGACTCCTACGAGCAGTACTTC.